The 17 T cell receptor beta chains below come from one sample, sequenced in a study of OX40 agonist ivuxolimab in advanced cancers. Sequenced by immunoSEQ multiplex PCR; TCRdb stores in-frame clones only, minus some. The sample has tens of thousands of clones; 82% are singletons. Sequenced material: CD4+ or CD8+ T cells sorted from blood, taken in a trial of the OX40 agonist ivuxolimab. The receptors here all came from an adult with an advanced solid tumor such as melanoma, head and neck, liver or kidney cancer.

This clone was recorded only once. The genes are TRBV7-2 and TRBJ2-3; no reliable D call. V lost 2 bases and J 3 bases, leaving 3 bases between the germline ends. The CDR3 contains 12 residues. Germline CDR1 is SGHTA and CDR2 is FQGNSA. The CDR3 DNA reads TGTGCCAGCAGCTTAATGACAGATACGCAGTATTTT. Translating gives CASSLMTDTQYF.

CDR3 amino acids: CASMRGAANTGELFF. CDR3 in DNA: TGTGCCAGTATGAGGGGGGCTGCGAACACCGGGGAGCTGTTTTTT. This chain uses TRBV19 with TRBJ2-2, with D perhaps TRBD1 or TRBD2 (6 bases each). Trimming stripped 7 bases from V and 0 bases from J, with 12 bases between. CDR1 is LNHDA, CDR2 SQIVND, per germline (reference sequence). This CDR3 is 15 amino acids long.

The gene calls are TRBV11-3 and TRBJ2-5; possibly TRBD2 for D (5 bases). Germline V lookup: CDR1 SGHNT, CDR2 YENEEA. V was cut by 5 bases and J by 5 bases, with 18 bases left in between. The CDR3 runs to 15 residues. Here the CDR3 reads CASSPGVKFQETQYF. DNA of the CDR3: TGTGCCAGCAGCCCCGGGGTAAAATTTCAGGAGACCCAGTACTTC.

This clone has just a few counts. The rearrangement joins TRBV11-2 to TRBJ2-7, with a weak D call TRBD1 (7 bases). This CDR3 has 14 residues. Germline values: CDR1 SGHAT, CDR2 FQNNGV. V lost 8 bases to trimming and J lost 6 bases, with 20 bases between them. CDR3: CASHPGVGGVEQYF. The CDR3 DNA reads TGTGCCAGCCATCCGGGGGTAGGGGGCGTCGAGCAGTACTTC.

This clone has more than one count but fewer than ten. One end of the junction varies from germline; a read error may be responsible. V usage is TRBV7-7 and J usage is TRBJ1-4, with no clear D. This CDR3 is 14 amino acids long. Germline V CDR1 and CDR2: SSHAT, FNYEAQ (reference sequence). This chain's CDR3 is CASSLDMVGEKLFF. The CDR3 DNA follows: TGTGCTAGCAGCTTAGACATGGTCGGTGAAAAACTGTTTTTT. The entire variable domain, with the rest obtained from reference TRBV7-7 and TRBJ1-4, is as follows: GAGVSQSPRYKVTKRGQDVTLRCDPISSHATLYWYQQALGQGPEFLTYFNYEAQPDKSGLPSDRFSAERPEGSISTLTIQRTEQRDSAMYRCASSLDMVGEKLFFGSGTQLSVL.

The chain couples TRBV5-1 to TRBJ2-3, with D tentatively TRBD1 (6 bases). The germline V and J ends were trimmed by 3 bases and 2 bases, with 13 bases remaining between them. The CDR3 runs to 15 residues. From germline, CDR1 is SGHRS and CDR2 YFSETQ. In DNA form, the CDR3 reads TGCGCCAGCAGCTCGGGACAACTTAACACAGATACGCAGTATTTT. It yields the protein CASSSGQLNTDTQYF.

The genes are TRBV5-1 and TRBJ2-5; 15 positions match TRBD2. This CDR3 is built from 19 residues. The germline V gene encodes CDR1 SGHRS and CDR2 YFSETQ. V dropped 3 bases and J dropped 4; count of bases not matched to a gene: 13. The CDR3 loop is CASSWGTSGRSLAAETQYF. In nucleotides, the CDR3 is TGCGCCAGCAGCTGGGGGACTAGCGGGAGGTCCCTCGCTGCAGAGACCCAGTACTTC.

The rearrangement uses TRBV5-4 and TRBJ2-5, with TRBD1 matching 10 bases. The CDR3 sequence is 16 residues long. Germline V lookup: CDR1 SGHNT, CDR2 YYREEE (reference sequence). After removal of 3 bases from V and 3 bases from J, the junction contained 8 bases not matched to a gene. The CDR3 bases are TGTGCCAGCAGCTCAGCCGGGACAGGGGTTGAAGAGACCCAGTACTTC. Translating it yields CASSSAGTGVEETQYF.

The rearrangement uses TRBV27 and TRBJ2-2, with D hard to call. CDR3 length equals 13 residues. The germline V gene encodes CDR1 MNHEY and CDR2 SMNVEV (reference sequence). Trimming stripped 2 bases from V and 6 bases from J, with 7 bases between. The CDR3 spells CASSLGVAGELFF. For the CDR3, the DNA is TGTGCCAGCAGTTTAGGGGTAGCCGGGGAGCTGTTTTTT.

The chain is built from TRBV6-6 and TRBJ1-5; perhaps TRBD1 as D (5 bases). Deletions cut 2 bases from V and 7 bases from J, with 15 bases between. The germline V gene encodes CDR1 MNHNY and CDR2 SVGAGI (reference sequence). There are 15 residues in the CDR3. CDR3: CASSYATGVGQPQHF. In nucleotides, the CDR3 is TGTGCCAGCAGTTACGCCACAGGAGTGGGACAGCCCCAGCATTTT.

This clone occurred once. The J gene is TRBJ2-5, the V gene TRBV7-9; D unclear. Near its end, the DNA agrees better with TRBJ2-7, so the J call may be wrong. This CDR3 spans 12 amino acids. CDR1 is SEHNR, CDR2 FQNEAQ, per germline (reference sequence). CDR3 protein: CASSSSSYEQYF. CDR3 bases: TGTGCCAGCAGCTCAAGCTCCTACGAGCAGTACTTC.

This clone has only a few counts. J is TRBJ2-3 and V is TRBV7-3, with D tentatively TRBD1 or TRBD2 (5 bases each). The length of the CDR3 is 14 residues. V lost 3 bases to trimming and J lost 2 bases, with 9 bases between them. Germline CDR1 reads SGHTA; CDR2 reads FQGTGA. Here the CDR3 reads CASSLGRNTDTQYF. The CDR3 DNA is TGTGCCAGCAGCTTGGGACGGAACACAGATACGCAGTATTTT. Full variable domain (outside the CDR3, taken from reference TRBV7-3 and TRBJ2-3): GAGVSQTPSNKVTEKGKYVELRCDPISGHTALYWYRQSLGQGPEFLIYFQGTGAADDSGLPNDRFFAVRPEGSVSTLKIQRTERGDSAVYLCASSLGRNTDTQYFGPGTRLTVL.

This clone was detected only once. The chain links TRBV6-5 to TRBJ1-2; weak D call: TRBD1 (5 bases). Trimming took 6 bases from V and 6 from J, leaving 20 bases between them. CDR3 length: 15 amino acids. Germline V CDR1 and CDR2: MNHEY, SVGAGI. The CDR3 here is CASRVSGGRENGYTF. As DNA, the CDR3 is TGTGCCAGCAGAGTGTCCGGGGGAAGGGAGAATGGCTACACCTTC.

CDR3 residues: CASSLPDPADTQYF. Here the CDR3 DNA reads TGTGCCAGCAGCCTACCGGACCCTGCCGATACGCAGTATTTT. The rearrangement uses TRBV7-9 and TRBJ2-3; no clear D. Germline V gene sequence: CDR1 SEHNR, CDR2 FQNEAQ (reference sequence). The CDR3 loop spans 14 amino acids. Trimming removed 5 bases at V and 6 bases at J, with 15 bases between.

The CDR3 DNA reads as TGTGCCATCAGGGGGGACAGTACGAACACCGGGGAGCTGTTTTTT. Translated, it gives CAIRGDSTNTGELFF. V is TRBV10-3 and J is TRBJ2-2; 7 bases match TRBD1. V shed 6 bases, J shed 0 bases, and the junction held 4 bases outside the gene matches. This CDR3 comprises 15 residues. The germline V gene encodes CDR1 ENHRY and CDR2 SYGVKD.

V is TRBV7-2 and J is TRBJ1-5; D ambiguous. Germline V gene sequence: CDR1 SGHTA, CDR2 FQGNSA. CDR3 length: 16 amino acids. Trimming left V 0 bases short and J 6 bases short, with 15 bases between. The CDR3 DNA reads as TGTGCCAGCAGCTTAGCGAGTGGGTCCAGCGGTCAGCCCCAGCATTTT. Translating it yields CASSLASGSSGQPQHF.

The genes are TRBV15 and TRBJ1-1; a possible D gene is TRBD1 (5 bases). The CDR3 has 17 residues. Germline V lookup: CDR1 LNHNV, CDR2 YYDKDF (reference sequence). V dropped 1 base and J dropped 0 bases, with 15 bases sitting between them. CDR3 DNA sequence: TGTGCCACCAGCAGAGGGGACTTGGGGGTACTGAACACTGAAGCTTTCTTT. It is translated as CATSRGDLGVLNTEAFF.